Below, 10 T cell receptor beta chains from the same sample are listed, as sequenced in a study of T cell responses to AZD1222 COVID-19 vaccine. TCRdb's copy holds only in-frame clones and misses some; the assay was immunoSEQ multiplex PCR. The table includes around 86,000 clones, around 90% detected once. The starting material was peripheral blood, obtained on day 0 of AZD1222 vaccination. Receptor source: an adult in good health.

This sequence joins TRBV3-1 (or the pseudogene TRBV3-2) and TRBJ1-3; 9 bases match TRBD1. The CDR3 has 15 amino acids. J lost 3 bases, V lost 5 bases, and 5 bases had no gene match. CDR1 and CDR2 (germline): LGHDT, YNNKEL (reference sequence). As DNA, the CDR3 is TGTGCCAGCAGCTTGGACAGGGGATTTGGAAACACCATATATTTT. Protein product: CASSLDRGFGNTIYF.

The gene calls are TRBV6-5 and TRBJ2-5; possible D gene TRBD2, 5 bases. Trimming pared 2 bases from V and 5 bases from J, leaving 9 bases between. This CDR3 is 13 amino acids long. Germline assignment: CDR1 MNHEY and CDR2 SVGAGI. CDR3 loop: CASSYRGLETQYF. Here the CDR3 DNA reads TGTGCCAGCAGTTACCGGGGATTGGAGACCCAGTACTTC.

The gene calls are TRBV19 and TRBJ1-6; 7 nucleotides line up with TRBD1. Germline trimming cut 7 bases from V and 5 bases from J; bases unmatched to any gene: 8. Germline CDR1 reads LNHDA; CDR2 reads SQIVND (reference sequence). The CDR3 extends over 15 amino acids. The CDR3 sequence is CASTTGASHNSPLHF. The CDR3 DNA reads TGTGCCAGTACTACAGGGGCATCCCATAATTCACCCCTCCACTTT.

The chain uses TRBV5-1 and TRBJ1-1; 8 bases match TRBD1. The J segment lost 2 bases and the V segment lost 3 bases, leaving 3 bases of the junction unmatched. This CDR3 comprises 14 residues. Looked up from germline, CDR1 is SGHRS and CDR2 is YFSETQ. For the CDR3, the DNA is TGCGCCAGCAGCTCAGGACAGGGAAACACTGAAGCTTTCTTT. This gives the protein CASSSGQGNTEAFF.

The CDR3 DNA is TGTGCCAGCAGGGTACAGGGGGTTGGAAACACCATATATTTT. Protein: CASRVQGVGNTIYF. The rearrangement uses TRBV6-5 and TRBJ1-3; 8 nucleotides agree with TRBD1. CDR3 length: 14 amino acids. Germline V gene data show CDR1 as MNHEY and CDR2 as SVGAGI. Germline trimming cut 6 bases from V and 3 bases from J; bases unmatched to any gene: 4.

V gene TRBV11-2 combines with J gene TRBJ2-5; TRBD2 aligns across 9 bases. Germline V lookup: CDR1 SGHAT, CDR2 FQNNGV. Trimming removed 5 bases from V and 5 bases from J; junction bases left unmatched: 15. The CDR3 runs to 17 residues. The CDR3 DNA reads as TGTGCCAGCAGCCCTATTCGCGGGGGGGGAAGCACCGAGACCCAGTACTTC. This gives the protein CASSPIRGGGSTETQYF.

This chain links TRBV5-1 with TRBJ1-2; 7 bases align to TRBD1. The ends lost 4 bases at V and 5 bases at J; junction bases unmatched: 8. Germline V gives CDR1 SGHRS, CDR2 YFSETQ. This CDR3 has 14 amino acids. CDR3 nucleotides: TGCGCCAGCAGCCCCTTGTCAGGGGGGTATGGCTACACCTTC. The encoded protein is CASSPLSGGYGYTF. Full variable domain (outside the CDR3, taken from reference TRBV5-1 and TRBJ1-2): KAGVTQTPRYLIKTRGQQVTLSCSPISGHRSVSWYQQTPGQGLQFLFEYFSETQRNKGNFPGRFSGRQFSNSRSEMNVSTLELGDSALYLCASSPLSGGYGYTFGSGTRLTVV.

V is TRBV7-6 and J is TRBJ2-5; D might be TRBD2 (5 bases). The V gene's germline CDR1 is SGHVS and CDR2 FNYEAQ. V dropped 5 bases and J dropped 5 bases, with 18 bases sitting between them. This CDR3 has 15 amino acids. CDR3 in amino acids: CASSPRTRGGETQYF. The CDR3 coding sequence is TGTGCCAGCAGCCCGAGGACCCGCGGCGGGGAGACCCAGTACTTC.

This sequence joins TRBV6-5 and TRBJ2-7; tentatively, D is TRBD2 (6 bases). The CDR3 contains 13 residues. Germline assignment: CDR1 MNHEY and CDR2 SVGAGI. Deletions cut 7 bases from V and 2 bases from J, with 12 bases between. Here the CDR3 reads CASKEGQTYEQYF. The CDR3 DNA reads as TGTGCCAGCAAGGAGGGCCAAACCTACGAGCAGTACTTC.

The chain combines TRBV6-5 with TRBJ1-2; perhaps TRBD1 as D (6 bases). V was trimmed by 6 bases and J by 4 bases, leaving 9 bases between them. The CDR3 is made up of 12 amino acids. Germline CDR1 is MNHEY and CDR2 is SVGAGI. This chain's CDR3 is CASRGQSYGYTF. The CDR3 DNA follows: TGTGCCAGCAGAGGACAGTCCTATGGCTACACCTTC.